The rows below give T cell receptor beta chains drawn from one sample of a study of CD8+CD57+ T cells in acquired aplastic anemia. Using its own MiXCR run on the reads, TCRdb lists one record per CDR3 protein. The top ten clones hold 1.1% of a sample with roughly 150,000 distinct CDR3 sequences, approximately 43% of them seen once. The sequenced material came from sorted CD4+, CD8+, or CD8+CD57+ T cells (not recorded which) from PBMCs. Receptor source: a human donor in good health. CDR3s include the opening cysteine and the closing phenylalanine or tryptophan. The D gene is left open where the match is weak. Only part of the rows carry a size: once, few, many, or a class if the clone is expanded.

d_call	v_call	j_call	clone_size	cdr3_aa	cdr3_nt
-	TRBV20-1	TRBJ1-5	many	CSAQPGDGNQPQHF	TGCAGTGCTCAACCAGGGGATGGCAATCAGCCCCAGCATTTT
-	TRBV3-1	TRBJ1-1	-	CASSRRGGTEAFF	TGTGCCAGCAGCCGACGGGGGGGGACTGAAGCTTTCTTT
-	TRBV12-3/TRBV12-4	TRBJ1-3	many	CASSLGGNGNTIYF	TGTGCCAGCAGTTTGGGAGGAAATGGAAACACCATATATTTT
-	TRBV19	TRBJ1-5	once	CASSNSGQYQPQHF	TGTGCCAGTAGTAATTCGGGGCAATATCAGCCCCAGCATTTT
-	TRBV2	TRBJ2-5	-	CASSLDTGRQETQYF	TGCGCCAGCAGCTTGGATACAGGACGCCAGGAGACCCAGTACTTC
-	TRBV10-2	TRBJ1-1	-	CASSEWGNTEAFF	TGCGCCAGCAGTGAGTGGGGTAACACTGAAGCTTTCTTT
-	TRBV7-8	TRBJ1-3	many	CASSPDRVYSGNTIYF	TGTGCCAGCAGCCCGGACCGGGTTTACTCTGGAAACACCATATATTTT
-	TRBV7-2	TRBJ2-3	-	CASSLIGDTQYF	TGTGCCAGCAGCTTAATAGGGGATACGCAGTATTTT
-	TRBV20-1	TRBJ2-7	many	CSARESPGQTEQYF	TGCAGTGCTAGAGAGAGTCCTGGACAGACCGAGCAGTACTTC
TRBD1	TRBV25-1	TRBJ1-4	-	CASDRGSNEKLFF	TGTGCCTCGGACAGGGGATCTAATGAAAAACTGTTTTTT
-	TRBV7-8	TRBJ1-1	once	CASSTLTGAEAFF	TGTGCCAGCAGCACCCTTACAGGTGCTGAAGCTTTCTTT
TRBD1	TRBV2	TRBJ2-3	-	CASSVRDRTDTQCF	TGTGCCAGCAGTGTCCGGGACAGGACAGATACGCAGTGTTTT
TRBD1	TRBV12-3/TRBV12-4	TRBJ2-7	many	CASSFLDRAVSYEQYF	TGTGCCAGCAGTTTCCTGGACAGGGCCGTCTCCTACGAGCAGTACTTC
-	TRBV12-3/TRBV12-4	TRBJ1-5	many	CATTEGGPNQPQHF	TGTGCCACAACCGAGGGGGGACCCAATCAGCCCCAGCATTTT
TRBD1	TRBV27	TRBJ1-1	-	CASSWTGGVTEAFF	TGTGCCAGCAGTTGGACAGGGGGCGTCACTGAAGCTTTCTTT
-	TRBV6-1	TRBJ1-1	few	CASSPGGGVHLEAFF	TGTGCCAGCAGTCCGGGAGGAGGCGTACATCTTGAAGCTTTCTTT
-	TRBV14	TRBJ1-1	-	CASSQDLEDTEAFF	TGTGCCAGCAGCCAAGACCTAGAGGACACTGAAGCTTTCTTT
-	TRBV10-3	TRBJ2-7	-	CATASREGAYEQYF	TGTGCCACGGCTTCTAGAGAAGGGGCCTACGAGCAGTACTTC
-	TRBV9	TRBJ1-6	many	CASSATQEFINSPLHF	TGTGCCAGCAGCGCGACCCAAGAGTTCATAAATTCACCCCTCCACTTT
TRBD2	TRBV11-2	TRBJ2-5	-	CASILSGLAGLETQYF	TGTGCCAGCATCTTAAGCGGACTAGCGGGACTGGAGACCCAGTACTTC
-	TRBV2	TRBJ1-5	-	CASRGGQGPNQPQHF	TGTGCCAGCAGGGGGGGGCAGGGTCCCAATCAGCCCCAGCATTTT
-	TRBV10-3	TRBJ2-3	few	CAISAPLSAVEYF	TGTGCCATCAGTGCCCCTCTCTCCGCCGTTGAGTATTTT
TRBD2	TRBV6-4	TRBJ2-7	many	CASSPGGGNEQYF	TGTGCCAGCAGTCCGGGGGGGGGCAACGAGCAGTACTTC
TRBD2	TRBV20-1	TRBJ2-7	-	CGAWTSGAYEQYF	TGCGGTGCTTGGACTAGCGGAGCCTACGAGCAGTACTTC
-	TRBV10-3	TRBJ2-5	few	CAIRGSSQETQYF	TGTGCCATCAGGGGGTCAAGCCAAGAGACCCAGTACTTC